This T cell receptor beta chain was sequenced in a study of T cell responses to AZD1222 COVID-19 vaccine. TCRdb's copy holds only in-frame clones and misses some; the assay was immunoSEQ multiplex PCR. The data show about 97,000 clones, about 88% seen once. Study-wide findings and caveats: White British donors predominated, females outnumbered males, and clonal diversity was possibly underestimated. Nearly half of unique spike-specific TCRs reportedly avoided B.1.351 and B.1.1.7 mutated regions. Once two AZD1222 doses were given, Spike-specific TCR breadth and depth went up. It was only 6 or 7 AZD1222 recipients who were seropositive at baseline.

Concerning this clone itself: Its target is not known.

The material sequenced was peripheral blood, taken on day 0 of AZD1222 vaccination. This TCR came from an adult in good health.

The CDR3, as DNA: TGCAGCGTCCAGGGGGGCCGAACGGGGACCCAGTACTTC. Its translation: CSVQGGRTGTQYF. This rearrangement joins TRBV29-1 to TRBJ2-5; tentative D call: TRBD1 (7 bases). The germline V gene encodes CDR1 SQVTM and CDR2 ANQGSEA. This CDR3 spans 13 amino acids. With 6 bases removed from V and 7 bases from J, the gap between germline ends came to 18 bases.